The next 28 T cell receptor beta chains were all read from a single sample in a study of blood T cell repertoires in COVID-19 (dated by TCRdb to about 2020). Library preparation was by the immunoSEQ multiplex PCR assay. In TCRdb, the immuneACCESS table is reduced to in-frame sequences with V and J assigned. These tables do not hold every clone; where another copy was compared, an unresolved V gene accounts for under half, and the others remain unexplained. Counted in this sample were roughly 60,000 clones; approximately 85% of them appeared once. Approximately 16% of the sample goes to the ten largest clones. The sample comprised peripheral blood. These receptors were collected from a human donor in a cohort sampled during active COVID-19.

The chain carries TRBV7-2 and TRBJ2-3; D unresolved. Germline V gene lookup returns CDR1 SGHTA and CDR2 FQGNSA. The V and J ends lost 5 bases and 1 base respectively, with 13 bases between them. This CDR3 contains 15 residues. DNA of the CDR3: TGTGCCAGCAGCCTTGGTAGTGTGGGCACAGATACGCAGTATTTT. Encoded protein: CASSLGSVGTDTQYF.

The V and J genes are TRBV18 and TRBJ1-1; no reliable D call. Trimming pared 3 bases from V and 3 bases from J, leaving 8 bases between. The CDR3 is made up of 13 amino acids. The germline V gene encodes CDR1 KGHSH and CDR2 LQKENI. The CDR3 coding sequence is TGTGCCAGCTCACCCTCGAGGGACACTGAAGCTTTCTTT. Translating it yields CASSPSRDTEAFF.

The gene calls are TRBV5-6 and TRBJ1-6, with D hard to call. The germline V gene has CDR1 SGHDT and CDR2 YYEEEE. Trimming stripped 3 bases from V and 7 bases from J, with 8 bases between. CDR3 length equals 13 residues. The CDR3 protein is CASSSLANSPLHF. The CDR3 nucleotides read TGTGCCAGCAGCTCCCTGGCCAATTCACCCCTCCACTTT.

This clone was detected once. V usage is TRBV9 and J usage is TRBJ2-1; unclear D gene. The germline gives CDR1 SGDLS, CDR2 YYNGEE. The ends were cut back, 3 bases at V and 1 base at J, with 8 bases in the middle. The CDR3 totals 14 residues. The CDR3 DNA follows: TGTGCCAGCAGCGAAGGCGGATCCTACAATGAGCAGTTCTTC. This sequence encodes CASSEGGSYNEQFF.

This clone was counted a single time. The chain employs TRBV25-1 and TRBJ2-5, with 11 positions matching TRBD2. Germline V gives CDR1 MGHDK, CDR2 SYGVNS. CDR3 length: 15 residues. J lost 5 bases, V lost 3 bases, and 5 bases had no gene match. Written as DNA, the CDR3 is TGTGCCAGCAGTGAGGTAGCGGGGGGGTGGGAGACCCAGTACTTC. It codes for CASSEVAGGWETQYF.

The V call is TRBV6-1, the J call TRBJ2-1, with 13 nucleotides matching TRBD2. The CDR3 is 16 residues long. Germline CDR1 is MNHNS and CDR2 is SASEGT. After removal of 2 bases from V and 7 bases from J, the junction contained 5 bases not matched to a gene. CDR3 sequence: CASSEPGTSGANEQFF. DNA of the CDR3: TGTGCCAGCAGTGAACCGGGGACTAGCGGGGCTAATGAGCAGTTCTTC.

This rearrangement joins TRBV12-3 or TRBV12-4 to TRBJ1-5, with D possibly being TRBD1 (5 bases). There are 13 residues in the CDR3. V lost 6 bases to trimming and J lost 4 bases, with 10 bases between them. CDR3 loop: CASRDGGNQPQHF. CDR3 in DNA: TGTGCCAGCAGGGATGGGGGGAATCAGCCCCAGCATTTT.

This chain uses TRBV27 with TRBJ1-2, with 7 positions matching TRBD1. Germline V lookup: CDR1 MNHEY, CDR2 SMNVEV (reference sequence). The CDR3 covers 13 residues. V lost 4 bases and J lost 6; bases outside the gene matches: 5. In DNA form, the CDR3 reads TGTGCCAGCAGTTACAGGGGAAGTAATGGCTACACCTTC. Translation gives CASSYRGSNGYTF.

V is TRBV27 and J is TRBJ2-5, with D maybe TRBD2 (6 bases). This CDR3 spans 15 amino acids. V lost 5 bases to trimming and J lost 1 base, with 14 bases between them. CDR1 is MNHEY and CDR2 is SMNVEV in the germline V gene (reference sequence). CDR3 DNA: TGTGCCAGCAGTGCCCCGGGACTGCTCCAAGAGACCCAGTACTTC. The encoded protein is CASSAPGLLQETQYF.

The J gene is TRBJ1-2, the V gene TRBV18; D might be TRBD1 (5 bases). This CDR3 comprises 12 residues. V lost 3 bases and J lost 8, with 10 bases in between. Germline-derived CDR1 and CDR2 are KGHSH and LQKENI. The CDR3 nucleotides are TGTGCCAGCTCACCGCCCGGGGGGGGCTACACCTTC. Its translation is CASSPPGGGYTF.

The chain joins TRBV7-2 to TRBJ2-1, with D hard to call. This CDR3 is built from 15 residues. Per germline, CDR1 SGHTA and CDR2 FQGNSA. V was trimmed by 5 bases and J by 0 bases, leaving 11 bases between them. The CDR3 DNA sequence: TGTGCCAGCAGCACCGCGTCGGGCTCCTACAATGAGCAGTTCTTC. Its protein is CASSTASGSYNEQFF.

CDR3: CASSHPAAGAWQYF. The CDR3 nucleotides are TGTGCCAGCAGCCACCCAGCCGCGGGGGCCTGGCAGTATTTT. The rearrangement joins TRBV3-1 (or the pseudogene TRBV3-2) to TRBJ2-3, with D perhaps TRBD2 (7 bases). CDR1 LGHDT and CDR2 YNNKEL come from the germline V gene (reference sequence). CDR3 length: 14 residues. Deletions cut 3 bases from V and 11 bases from J, with 18 bases between.

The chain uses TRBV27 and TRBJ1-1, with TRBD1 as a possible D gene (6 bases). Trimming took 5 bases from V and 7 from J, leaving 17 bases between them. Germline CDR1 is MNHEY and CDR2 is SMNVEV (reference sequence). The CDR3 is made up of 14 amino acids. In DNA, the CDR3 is TGTGCCAGCAGTCTGGGGGCCCCGGGTGGTGAAGCTTTCTTT. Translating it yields CASSLGAPGGEAFF.

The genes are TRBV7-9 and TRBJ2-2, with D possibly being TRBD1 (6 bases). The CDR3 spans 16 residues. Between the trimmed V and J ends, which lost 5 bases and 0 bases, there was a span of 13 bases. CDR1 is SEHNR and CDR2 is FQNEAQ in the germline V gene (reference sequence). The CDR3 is CASSPTGRANTGELFF. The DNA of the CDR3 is TGTGCCAGCAGCCCGACAGGTCGGGCGAACACCGGGGAGCTGTTTTTT.

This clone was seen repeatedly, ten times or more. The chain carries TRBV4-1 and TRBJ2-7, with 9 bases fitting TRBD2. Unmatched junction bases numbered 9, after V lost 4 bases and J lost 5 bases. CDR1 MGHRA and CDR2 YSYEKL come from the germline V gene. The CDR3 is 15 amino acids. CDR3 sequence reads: CASSLYAGGQNEQYF. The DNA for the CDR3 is TGCGCCAGCAGCCTTTACGCGGGGGGGCAGAACGAGCAGTACTTC.

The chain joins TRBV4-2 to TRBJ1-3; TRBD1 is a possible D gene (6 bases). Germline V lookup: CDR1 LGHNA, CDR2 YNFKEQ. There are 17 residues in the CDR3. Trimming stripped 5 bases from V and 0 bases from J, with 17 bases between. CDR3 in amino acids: CASSRDIGGHSGNTIYF. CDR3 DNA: TGTGCCAGCAGCAGGGACATTGGGGGCCACTCTGGAAACACCATATATTTT.

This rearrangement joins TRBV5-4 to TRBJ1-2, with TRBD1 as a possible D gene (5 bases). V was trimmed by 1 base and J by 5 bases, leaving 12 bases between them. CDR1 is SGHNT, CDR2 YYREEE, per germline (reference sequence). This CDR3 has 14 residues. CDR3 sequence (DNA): TGTGCCAGCAGCTTGTGGCAGGGAATTTATGGCTACACCTTC. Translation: CASSLWQGIYGYTF.

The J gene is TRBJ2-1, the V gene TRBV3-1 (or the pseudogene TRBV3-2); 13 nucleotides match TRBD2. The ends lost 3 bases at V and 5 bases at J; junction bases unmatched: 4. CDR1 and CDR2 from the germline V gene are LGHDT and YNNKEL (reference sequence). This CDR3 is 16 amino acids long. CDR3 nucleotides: TGTGCCAGCAGCCAGCAAACTAGCGGGGGGGACAATGAGCAGTTCTTC. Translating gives CASSQQTSGGDNEQFF.

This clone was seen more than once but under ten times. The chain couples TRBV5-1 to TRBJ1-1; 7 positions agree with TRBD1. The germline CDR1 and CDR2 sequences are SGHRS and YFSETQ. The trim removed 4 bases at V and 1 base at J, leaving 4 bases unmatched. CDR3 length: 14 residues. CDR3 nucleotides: TGCGCCAGCAGCACCGGGACAGCGAACACTGAAGCTTTCTTT. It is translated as CASSTGTANTEAFF.

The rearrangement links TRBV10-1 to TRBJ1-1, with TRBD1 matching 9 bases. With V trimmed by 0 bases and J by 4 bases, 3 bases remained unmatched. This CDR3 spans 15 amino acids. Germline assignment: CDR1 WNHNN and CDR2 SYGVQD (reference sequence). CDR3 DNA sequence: TGCGCCAGCAGTGAGTCGACAGGGGGGCTCACTGAAGCTTTCTTT. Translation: CASSESTGGLTEAFF.

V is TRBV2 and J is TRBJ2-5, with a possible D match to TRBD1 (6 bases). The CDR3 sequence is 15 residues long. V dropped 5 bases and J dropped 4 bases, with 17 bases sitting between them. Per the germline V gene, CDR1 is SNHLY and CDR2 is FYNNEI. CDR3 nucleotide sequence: TGTGCCAGCAGTCCCCTGGTGGGGGCCTTAGAGACCCAGTACTTC. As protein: CASSPLVGALETQYF.

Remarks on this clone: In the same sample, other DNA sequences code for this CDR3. CDR3 coding DNA: TGTGCCAGCAGCTTTGTCCCGCAAGAGACCCAGTACTTC. Amino acid sequence: CASSFVPQETQYF. The rearrangement links TRBV7-2 to TRBJ2-5; the D is unclear. V was pared by 3 bases and J by 2 bases, with 7 bases between. CDR1 is SGHTA and CDR2 is FQGNSA in the germline V gene. CDR3 length: 13 amino acids.

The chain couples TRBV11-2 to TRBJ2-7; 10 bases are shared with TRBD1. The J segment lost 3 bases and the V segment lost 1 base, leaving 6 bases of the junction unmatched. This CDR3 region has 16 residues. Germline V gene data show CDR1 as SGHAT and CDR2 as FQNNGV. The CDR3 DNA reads TGTGCCAGCAGCTTAGTATCGACAGGGGGCTTCTACGAGCAGTACTTC. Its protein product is CASSLVSTGGFYEQYF. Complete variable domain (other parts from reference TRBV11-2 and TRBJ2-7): EAGVAQSPRYKIIEKRQSVAFWCNPISGHATLYWYQQILGQGPKLLIQFQNNGVVDDSQLPKDRFSAERLKGVDSTLKIQPAKLEDSAVYLCASSLVSTGGFYEQYFGPGTRLTVT.

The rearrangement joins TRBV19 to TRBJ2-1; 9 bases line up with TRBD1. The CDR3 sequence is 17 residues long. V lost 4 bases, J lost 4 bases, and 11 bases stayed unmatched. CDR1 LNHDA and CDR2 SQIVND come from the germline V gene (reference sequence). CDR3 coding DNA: TGTGCCAGTAGTAACTACCGAACGGGACAGGGTTACAATGAGCAGTTCTTC. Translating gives CASSNYRTGQGYNEQFF. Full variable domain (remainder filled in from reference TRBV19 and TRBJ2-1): DGGITQSPKYLFRKEGQNVTLSCEQNLNHDAMYWYRQDPGQGLRLIYYSQIVNDFQKGDIAEGYSVSREKKESFPLTVTSAQKNPTAFYLCASSNYRTGQGYNEQFFGPGTRLTVL.

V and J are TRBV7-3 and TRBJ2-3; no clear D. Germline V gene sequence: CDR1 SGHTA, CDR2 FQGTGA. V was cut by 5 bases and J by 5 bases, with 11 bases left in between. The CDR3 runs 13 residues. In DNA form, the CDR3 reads TGTGCCAGCAGCCCTTTGCCCGGAGATACGCAGTATTTT. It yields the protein CASSPLPGDTQYF.

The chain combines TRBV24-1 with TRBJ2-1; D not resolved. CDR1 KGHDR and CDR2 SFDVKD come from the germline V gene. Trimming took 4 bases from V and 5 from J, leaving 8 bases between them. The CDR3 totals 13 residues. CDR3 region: CATSDNIDNEQFF. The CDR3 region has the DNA TGTGCCACCAGTGACAACATCGACAATGAGCAGTTCTTC.

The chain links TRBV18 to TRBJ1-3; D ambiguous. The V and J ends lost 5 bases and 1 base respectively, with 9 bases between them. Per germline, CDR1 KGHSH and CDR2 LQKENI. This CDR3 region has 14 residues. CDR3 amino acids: CASSSAGSGNTIYF. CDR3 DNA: TGTGCCAGCTCATCGGCGGGATCTGGAAACACCATATATTTT.

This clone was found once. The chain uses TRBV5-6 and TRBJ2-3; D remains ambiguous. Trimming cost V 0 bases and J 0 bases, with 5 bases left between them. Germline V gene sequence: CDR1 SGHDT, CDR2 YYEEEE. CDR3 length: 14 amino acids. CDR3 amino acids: CASSLAPSTDTQYF. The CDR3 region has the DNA TGTGCCAGCAGCTTGGCCCCTAGCACAGATACGCAGTATTTT.